The 24 T cell receptor beta chains in this list originate from one sample, sequenced in a study of blood T cells in healthy people across ages. Primed by a sample-barcoded 5' primer and a J-beta primer mix, a second PCR proceeded for about 6 to 11 cycles. TCRdb reanalysed the 5' RACE reads using MiXCR and keeps one entry per CDR3 protein. The repertoire holds about 1.7 million distinct CDR3 sequences, with over 25% as singletons. The sequenced sample consisted of blood. All receptors come from a woman under 40 in good health.

This clonotype was observed at least ten times. CDR3 region: CASSGGDSYEQYF. The DNA for the CDR3 is TGTGCCAGTAGCGGGGGCGATTCCTACGAGCAGTACTTC. The V gene is TRBV6-5, the J gene TRBJ2-7; 9 bases line up with TRBD2. This CDR3 has 13 amino acids. After removal of 9 bases from V and 1 base from J, the junction contained 4 bases not matched to a gene. Germline CDR1 MNHEY, CDR2 SVGAGI.

The chain recombines TRBV5-1 with TRBJ2-2; possible D gene TRBD2, 6 bases. Per germline, CDR1 SGHRS and CDR2 YFSETQ. V lost 5 bases, J lost 1 base, and 12 bases lay in between. The CDR3 runs to 15 residues. The CDR3 sequence is CASRTGTENTGELFF. CDR3 in DNA: TGCGCCAGCAGGACCGGGACTGAGAACACCGGGGAGCTGTTTTTT.

This clonotype showed up just a few times. An end of the junction differs from the germline gene, which may be a read error. V is TRBV7-9 and J is TRBJ1-2; no definite D call. This CDR3 region has 12 residues. The germline V gene has CDR1 SEHNR and CDR2 FQNEAQ (reference sequence). CDR3 DNA sequence: TGTGCCAGCAGCTCCTCCTATACTGGCTGCACCTTC. It yields the protein CASSSSYTGCTF.

This clonotype came up many times. The chain combines TRBV28 with TRBJ2-5; 11 bases agree with TRBD1. This CDR3 region has 17 residues. J gave up 5 bases and V 3 bases, and 11 bases lay outside the gene matches. Germline V gene lookup returns CDR1 MDHEN and CDR2 SYDVKM. CDR3 loop: CASSFSLGTGGRETQYF. CDR3 in DNA: TGTGCCAGCAGTTTTTCTCTCGGGACAGGGGGACGGGAGACCCAGTACTTC.

The V and J genes are TRBV12-3 or TRBV12-4 and TRBJ2-5; 12 bases line up with TRBD1. V lost 6 bases and J lost 4; bases outside the gene matches: 6. The CDR3 sequence is 15 residues long. The CDR3 loop reads CASSPGGQGAETQYF. The CDR3 DNA is TGTGCCAGCAGCCCAGGGGGACAGGGGGCAGAGACCCAGTACTTC.

This clonotype was counted a few times. This chain links TRBV3-1 with TRBJ1-2, with 9 bases lining up with TRBD1. The ends lost 5 bases at V and 8 bases at J; junction bases unmatched: 9. CDR1 and CDR2 (germline): LGHDT, YNNKEL (reference sequence). The CDR3 totals 14 residues. The CDR3 DNA reads as TGTGCCAGCAGCGCTAAACTGGGACAGGGAGGCTACACCTTC. Translation gives CASSAKLGQGGYTF.

There are many counts of this clonotype. The chain recombines TRBV7-2 with TRBJ2-1, with D hard to call. This CDR3 has 13 amino acids. Germline CDR1 is SGHTA and CDR2 is FQGNSA. V lost 4 bases to trimming and J lost 4 bases, with 8 bases between them. CDR3 amino acids: CASSSPSYNEQFF. As DNA, the CDR3 is TGTGCCAGCAGCTCCCCCTCGTACAATGAGCAGTTCTTC.

This clonotype showed up just a few times. V and J are TRBV28 and TRBJ2-3; a possible D gene is TRBD2 (6 bases). V was shortened by 8 bases and J by 5 bases, with 11 bases between the two germline ends. Germline lookup yields CDR1 MDHEN and CDR2 SYDVKM. The CDR3 is made up of 12 amino acids. In DNA, the CDR3 is TGTGCCAGCGGGGGGTTGAGAGATACGCAGTATTTT. Protein sequence: CASGGLRDTQYF.

This clonotype was detected only a few times. The chain combines TRBV12-3 or TRBV12-4 with TRBJ2-7; D gene unclear. Between the trimmed V and J ends, which lost 8 bases and 4 bases, there was a span of 9 bases. The CDR3 runs 11 residues. The CDR3, as DNA: TGTGCCAGCGCGGACCTTTACGAGCAGTACTTC. It encodes CASADLYEQYF.

Concerning this clonotype itself: A much larger clone sits a single nucleotide away, making a read error possible. The rearrangement joins TRBV5-1 to TRBJ2-5; 8 nucleotides match TRBD1. The closer fit of TRBJ2-1 to the DNA end suggests the J call may be wrong. The CDR3 extends over 14 amino acids. CDR1 and CDR2 (germline): SGHRS, YFSETQ. The chain's CDR3 is CASSLDRAEETQFF. DNA for the CDR3: TGCGCCAGCAGCCTGGACAGGGCTGAGGAGACCCAGTTCTTC.

This clonotype appeared many times. V usage is TRBV5-4 and J usage is TRBJ1-2; D is ambiguous. The length of the CDR3 is 14 residues. The V gene's germline CDR1 is SGHNT and CDR2 YYREEE (reference sequence). The V gene lost 2 bases and the J gene lost 4 bases, with 12 bases spanning the gap. CDR3: CASSFKGTSYGYTF. DNA for the CDR3: TGTGCCAGCAGCTTTAAGGGAACCAGCTATGGCTACACCTTC.

This clonotype was seen a few times. The rearrangement joins TRBV10-3 to TRBJ2-3; TRBD2 aligns across 7 bases. Germline assignment: CDR1 ENHRY and CDR2 SYGVKD. The CDR3 extends over 11 amino acids. Here the CDR3 reads CAAGDADTQYF. Here the CDR3 DNA reads TGTGCGGCGGGAGATGCAGATACGCAGTATTTT.

This clonotype occurred a few times. The genes are TRBV10-3 and TRBJ1-5; a weak D match, TRBD1 (5 bases). CDR1 is ENHRY, CDR2 SYGVKD, per germline. The V gene lost 4 bases and the J gene lost 6 bases, with 13 bases spanning the gap. The CDR3 has 14 residues. The CDR3: CAISGDGGGQPQHF. In DNA form, the CDR3 reads TGTGCCATCAGTGGAGACGGTGGGGGTCAGCCCCAGCATTTT.

The sample holds a few counts of this clonotype. The chain employs TRBV27 and TRBJ2-7; D not certain. The CDR3 totals 12 residues. V gave up 3 bases and J gave up 7 bases, with 10 bases separating them. Germline-derived CDR1 and CDR2 are MNHEY and SMNVEV (reference sequence). Here the CDR3 DNA reads TGTGCCAGCAGTTTCCCCATGGGGGAGCAGTACTTC. It is translated as CASSFPMGEQYF.

The chain combines TRBV5-1 with TRBJ2-1; possible D gene TRBD2, 5 bases. The CDR3 has 16 amino acids. V lost 4 bases and J lost 8, with 22 bases in between. CDR1 is SGHRS, CDR2 YFSETQ, per germline. The DNA of the CDR3 is TGCGCCAGCAGCCCCCATCGCACCCGGGGAAAGGATGAGCAGTTCTTC. Protein product: CASSPHRTRGKDEQFF.

Only a few counts were recorded for this clonotype. This chain connects TRBV24-1 to TRBJ2-7; possible D gene TRBD2, 6 bases. The germline gives CDR1 KGHDR, CDR2 SFDVKD. Between the trimmed V and J ends, which lost 7 bases and 2 bases, there was a span of 14 bases. The CDR3 runs 14 residues. CDR3 sequence reads: CATSAGTGAYEQYF. Here the CDR3 DNA reads TGTGCCACCAGCGCGGGGACTGGCGCCTACGAGCAGTACTTC.

V and J are TRBV6-1 and TRBJ2-7; 7 bases align to TRBD1. The CDR3 consists of 15 residues. The ends lost 6 bases at V and 1 base at J; junction bases unmatched: 9. Germline V gene lookup returns CDR1 MNHNS and CDR2 SASEGT. The CDR3 protein is CASREHRDRSYEQYF. The CDR3 DNA is TGTGCCAGCAGAGAACACCGGGACAGATCCTACGAGCAGTACTTC.

This clonotype was counted only a few times. The rearrangement joins TRBV5-1 to TRBJ2-3; D is perhaps TRBD1 (6 bases). Trimming took off 3 bases at V and 4 bases at J, with 15 bases between the two ends. This CDR3 spans 15 amino acids. In germline, CDR1 is SGHRS, CDR2 YFSETQ. CDR3 sequence (DNA): TGCGCCAGCAGCTCCGGACAATACAGGGCAGATACGCAGTATTTT. It codes for CASSSGQYRADTQYF.

The gene calls are TRBV10-3 and TRBJ1-1, with D possibly matching TRBD1 (5 bases). The CDR3 runs to 14 residues. The germline V gene has CDR1 ENHRY and CDR2 SYGVKD. The V end was cut by 2 bases, the J end by 4 bases, with 11 bases between. CDR3 region: CAISERGGGTEAFF. The CDR3 bases are TGTGCCATCAGTGAGAGGGGTGGGGGCACTGAAGCTTTCTTT.

This chain links TRBV18 with TRBJ2-2; 9 bases are shared with TRBD2. This CDR3 contains 19 residues. J lost 0 bases, V lost 0 bases, and 8 bases had no gene match. CDR1 KGHSH and CDR2 LQKENI come from the germline V gene. The CDR3 here is CASSPPGLASETNTGELFF. As DNA, the CDR3 is TGTGCCAGCTCACCACCGGGACTAGCTTCCGAAACGAACACCGGGGAGCTGTTTTTT.

This clonotype was counted a few times. The chain carries TRBV7-2 and TRBJ2-4, with 7 bases lining up with TRBD2. CDR3 length: 14 residues. Unmatched junction bases numbered 7, after V lost 5 bases and J lost 6 bases. CDR1 and CDR2 (germline): SGHTA, FQGNSA. The CDR3 is CASSPWEGGNIQYF. The CDR3, as DNA: TGTGCCAGCAGCCCATGGGAGGGTGGAAACATTCAGTACTTC.

A few counts support this clonotype. This sequence joins TRBV30 and TRBJ2-1; TRBD2 aligns across 7 bases. Germline lookup yields CDR1 GTSNPN and CDR2 SVGIG (reference sequence). This CDR3 is built from 12 residues. Unmatched junction bases numbered 5, after V lost 5 bases and J lost 7 bases. The CDR3 nucleotides read TGTGCCTGGGCCGGACTAGGGAATGAGCAGTTCTTC. As protein: CAWAGLGNEQFF.

The chain couples TRBV9 to TRBJ2-1, with 7 nucleotides matching TRBD2. CDR1 is SGDLS, CDR2 YYNGEE, per germline. V was pared by 1 base and J by 12 bases, with 16 bases of the junction left unmatched. The CDR3 length is 16 residues. The DNA for the CDR3 is TGTGCCAGCAGCGTAAGGCGGGAGCTTCTCCTGCACACGCAGTTCTTC. Amino acids: CASSVRRELLLHTQFF. Using reference TRBV9 and TRBJ2-1 for the parts outside the CDR3, the full variable domain is DSGVTQTPKHLITATGQRVTLRCSPRSGDLSVYWYQQSLDQGLQFLIQYYNGEERAKGNILERFSAQQFPDLHSELNLSSLELGDSALYFCASSVRRELLLHTQFFGPGTRLTVL.

This clonotype has a handful of counts. The rearrangement joins TRBV29-1 to TRBJ2-1, with 7 bases fitting TRBD2. Per the germline V gene, CDR1 is SQVTM and CDR2 is ANQGSEA. The J segment lost 5 bases and the V segment lost 2 bases, leaving 6 bases of the junction unmatched. This CDR3 spans 14 amino acids. Here the CDR3 DNA reads TGCAGCGTTGAAAGCACTAGCGTCGACAATGAGCAGTTCTTC. As protein: CSVESTSVDNEQFF.